Below, 12 T cell receptor beta chains from the same sample are listed, as sequenced in a study of cytomegalovirus exposure and HLA in healthy donors (dated by TCRdb to about 2017). The library came from the immunoSEQ multiplex PCR assay. The multiplex PCR relied on a mix of 60 forward primers for TCR Vbeta segments and 13 reverse primers for TCR Jbeta segments. Entries here come from immuneACCESS through TCRdb and include only in-frame sequences with V and J called. Some clones fail to appear in such tables; in the studies checked, an unresolved V gene covers under half of the shortfall, and the cause of the remainder is unknown. The sample includes tens of thousands of clones, with roughly 70% observed a single time. Roughly 25% of the sample is held by the ten biggest clonotypes. Sequencing was done on a sample of PBMCs. Receptors were obtained from a man between 45 and 60 years old in good health and CMV-seropositive.

This chain uses TRBV28 with TRBJ1-2; 7 bases match TRBD1. Germline V gene sequence: CDR1 MDHEN, CDR2 SYDVKM. The V gene end was trimmed by 5 bases and the J gene end by 4 bases; junction bases not matched to a gene: 7. The CDR3 runs to 14 residues. This chain's CDR3 is CASSQGDSGYGYTF. The CDR3 DNA reads TGTGCCAGCAGTCAGGGGGACAGCGGCTATGGCTACACCTTC.

This clone was observed a handful of times. J is TRBJ2-7 and V is TRBV2, with a possible D match to TRBD2 (5 bases). The V end was cut by 6 bases, the J end by 6 bases, with 12 bases between. The CDR3 has 12 amino acids. The germline CDR1 and CDR2 sequences are SNHLY and FYNNEI. CDR3 coding DNA: TGTGCCAGCAGGACTAAGGTCCGCGAGCAGTACTTC. This codes for CASRTKVREQYF. The variable domain in full, with the rest retrieved from reference TRBV2 and TRBJ2-7, is EPEVTQTPSHQVTQMGQEVILRCVPISNHLYFYWYRQILGQKVEFLVSFYNNEISEKSEIFDDQFSVERPDGSNFTLKIRSTKLEDSAMYFCASRTKVREQYFGPGTRLTVT.

The chain has TRBV5-1 and TRBJ2-7; maybe TRBD2 (5 bases). This CDR3 spans 15 amino acids. V gave up 0 bases and J gave up 0 bases, with 10 bases separating them. Germline V gene lookup returns CDR1 SGHRS and CDR2 YFSETQ. CDR3 sequence: CASSLAKGSSYEQYF. CDR3 bases: TGCGCCAGCAGCTTGGCCAAAGGGAGCTCCTACGAGCAGTACTTC.

The chain has TRBV25-1 and TRBJ2-1, with D tentatively TRBD2 (5 bases). This CDR3 contains 14 residues. The germline V gene has CDR1 MGHDK and CDR2 SYGVNS. Between the trimmed V and J ends, which lost 2 bases and 6 bases, there was a span of 11 bases. CDR3 residues: CASSERRLTNEQFF. The DNA for the CDR3 is TGTGCCAGCAGTGAAAGGCGACTAACCAATGAGCAGTTCTTC.

The genes are TRBV28 and TRBJ1-5; 10 positions agree with TRBD1. Germline CDR1 reads MDHEN; CDR2 reads SYDVKM. CDR3 length equals 15 residues. J gave up 4 bases and V 4 bases, and 4 bases lay outside the gene matches. CDR3 residues: CASSYGTGVNQPQHF. The CDR3 nucleotides are TGTGCCAGCAGTTATGGGACAGGGGTAAATCAGCCCCAGCATTTT.

The chain recombines TRBV27 with TRBJ2-7, with TRBD1 matching over 12 bases. The CDR3 has 14 amino acids. Germline values: CDR1 MNHEY, CDR2 SMNVEV (reference sequence). V gave up 4 bases and J gave up 5 bases; unmatched junction bases: 3. The chain's CDR3 is CASSSRDRGHEQYF. The CDR3 bases are TGTGCCAGCAGTTCCCGGGACAGGGGGCACGAGCAGTACTTC.

This chain connects TRBV2 to TRBJ1-3, with TRBD1 as a possible D gene (5 bases). The CDR3 is 15 amino acids. The V and J ends lost 3 bases and 0 bases respectively, with 9 bases between them. The germline V gene has CDR1 SNHLY and CDR2 FYNNEI. The CDR3 bases are TGTGCCAGCAGTGATAGCAGGGTCTCTGGAAACACCATATATTTT. Encoded protein: CASSDSRVSGNTIYF.

The V and J genes are TRBV5-1 and TRBJ2-5; 12 positions match TRBD2. This CDR3 is 15 amino acids long. The J segment lost 5 bases and the V segment lost 3 bases, leaving 5 bases of the junction unmatched. Germline values: CDR1 SGHRS, CDR2 YFSETQ. The DNA for the CDR3 is TGCGCCAGCAGCTCCTCCGGGACTAGCGGGGAGACCCAGTACTTC. Encoded protein: CASSSSGTSGETQYF.

The count of this clone is one. The rearrangement joins TRBV5-4 to TRBJ2-5; 8 nucleotides match TRBD2. V gave up 4 bases and J gave up 5 bases; unmatched junction bases: 1. This CDR3 is built from 12 residues. Germline V gives CDR1 SGHNT, CDR2 YYREEE (reference sequence). The CDR3 DNA sequence: TGTGCCAGCAGCAAGCGGGAGGAGACCCAGTACTTC. As protein: CASSKREETQYF.

The V call is TRBV4-1, the J call TRBJ2-2; 9 positions match TRBD2. V was clipped by 1 base and J by 3 bases; unmatched bases: 9. There are 18 residues in the CDR3. Per germline, CDR1 MGHRA and CDR2 YSYEKL. CDR3 sequence reads: CASSQAAGGKTYTGELFF. CDR3 DNA sequence: TGCGCCAGCAGCCAAGCAGCGGGGGGCAAGACCTACACCGGGGAGCTGTTTTTT.

This chain links TRBV5-4 with TRBJ2-7; TRBD1 might be the D (6 bases). Germline CDR1 is SGHNT and CDR2 is YYREEE (reference sequence). Between the trimmed V and J ends, which lost 1 base and 1 base, there was a span of 12 bases. This CDR3 is built from 15 residues. CDR3 coding DNA: TGTGCCAGCAGCTTGCGTTCCAGGGGATCCTACGAGCAGTACTTC. This codes for CASSLRSRGSYEQYF.

The chain links TRBV5-3 to TRBJ1-5; no definite D call. TRBV5-3 is flagged as an ORF with uncertain function. V lost 1 base to trimming and J lost 7 bases, with 9 bases between them. CDR3 length equals 13 residues. This CDR3 is CARSLWGEQPQHF. As DNA, the CDR3 is TGTGCCAGAAGCTTGTGGGGAGAGCAGCCCCAGCATTTT.